This T cell receptor (beta chain) was sequenced during a study of blood T cell repertoires in COVID-19. Study overall: There were acute and convalescent COVID-19 samples, and they came from the United States, Italy and Spain.

Original processing notes: Quantification of nucleated cells was approximated via reference gene primer amplification. Using immunoSEQ multiplex PCR, the repertoire was profiled, and TCRdb retains in-frame clones only, with some absent. V and J calls and clone size follow that table, whereas D and trimming were derived from the DNA. The data show around 130,000 clones, with approximately 85% seen just once and 2.5% to 3% held by the top ten. The germline V gene has CDR1 GTSNPN and CDR2 SVGIG (reference sequence). The CDR3 is 14 amino acids. Trimming removed 2 bases at V and 0 bases at J, with 11 bases between.

What was sequenced was peripheral blood. V and J are TRBV30 and TRBJ2-7, with a weak D call TRBD2 (5 bases). The receptor was isolated from a middle-aged man with acute or convalescent COVID-19. CDR3 loop: CAWSIMGSSYEQYF. The DNA of the CDR3 is TGTGCCTGGAGTATCATGGGGAGCTCCTACGAGCAGTACTTC.